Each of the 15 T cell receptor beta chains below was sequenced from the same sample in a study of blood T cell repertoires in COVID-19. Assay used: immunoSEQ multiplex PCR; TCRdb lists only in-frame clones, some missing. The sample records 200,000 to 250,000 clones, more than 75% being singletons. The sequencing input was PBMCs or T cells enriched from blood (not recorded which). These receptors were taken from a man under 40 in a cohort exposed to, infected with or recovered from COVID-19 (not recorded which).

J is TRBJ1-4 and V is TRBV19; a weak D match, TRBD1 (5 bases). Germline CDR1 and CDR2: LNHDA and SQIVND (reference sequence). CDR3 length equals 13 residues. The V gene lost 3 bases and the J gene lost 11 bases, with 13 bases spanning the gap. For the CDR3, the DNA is TGTGCCAGTAGTATGGTAGCCGGGGGGAAACTGTTTTTT. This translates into CASSMVAGGKLFF.

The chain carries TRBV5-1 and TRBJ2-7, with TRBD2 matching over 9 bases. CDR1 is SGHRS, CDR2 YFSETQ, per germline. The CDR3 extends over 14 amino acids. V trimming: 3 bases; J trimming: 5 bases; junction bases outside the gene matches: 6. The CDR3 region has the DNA TGCGCCAGCAGCTGGGCGGGAGGGCCTAACGAGCAGTACTTC. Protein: CASSWAGGPNEQYF. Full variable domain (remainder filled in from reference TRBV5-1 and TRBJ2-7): KAGVTQTPRYLIKTRGQQVTLSCSPISGHRSVSWYQQTPGQGLQFLFEYFSETQRNKGNFPGRFSGRQFSNSRSEMNVSTLELGDSALYLCASSWAGGPNEQYFGPGTRLTVT.

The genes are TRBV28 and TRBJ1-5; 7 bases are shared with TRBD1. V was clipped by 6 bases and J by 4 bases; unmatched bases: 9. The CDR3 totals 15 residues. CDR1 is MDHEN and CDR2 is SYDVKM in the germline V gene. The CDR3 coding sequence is TGTGCCAGCAGCGAAACAGGGGCCCAAAATCAGCCCCAGCATTTT. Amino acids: CASSETGAQNQPQHF.

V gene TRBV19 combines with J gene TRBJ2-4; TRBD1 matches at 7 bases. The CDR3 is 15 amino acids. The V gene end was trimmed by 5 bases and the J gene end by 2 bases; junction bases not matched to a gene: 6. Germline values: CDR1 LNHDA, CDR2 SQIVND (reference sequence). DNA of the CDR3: TGTGCCAGTAGTCTACCGACAGGGACCAAAAACATTCAGTACTTC. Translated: CASSLPTGTKNIQYF. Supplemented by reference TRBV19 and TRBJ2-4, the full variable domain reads DGGITQSPKYLFRKEGQNVTLSCEQNLNHDAMYWYRQDPGQGLRLIYYSQIVNDFQKGDIAEGYSVSREKKESFPLTVTSAQKNPTAFYLCASSLPTGTKNIQYFGAGTRLSVL.

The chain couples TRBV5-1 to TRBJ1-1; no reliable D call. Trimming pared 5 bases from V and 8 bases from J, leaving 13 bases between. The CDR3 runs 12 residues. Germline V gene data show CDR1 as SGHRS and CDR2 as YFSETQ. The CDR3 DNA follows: TGCGCCAGCAGACCCGAGGGTAGGGAAGCTTTCTTT. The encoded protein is CASRPEGREAFF.

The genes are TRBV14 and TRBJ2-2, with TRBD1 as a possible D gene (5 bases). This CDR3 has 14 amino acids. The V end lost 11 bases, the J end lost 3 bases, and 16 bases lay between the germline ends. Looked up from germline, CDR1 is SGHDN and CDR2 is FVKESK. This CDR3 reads CAWARQGHTGELFF. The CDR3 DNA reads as TGTGCCTGGGCGAGGCAGGGTCACACCGGGGAGCTGTTTTTT.

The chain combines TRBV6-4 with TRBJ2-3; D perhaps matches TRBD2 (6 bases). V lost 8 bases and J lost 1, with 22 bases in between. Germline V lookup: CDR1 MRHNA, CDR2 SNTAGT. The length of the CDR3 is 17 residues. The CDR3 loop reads CASHPSTRGIRTDTQYF. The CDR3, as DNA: TGTGCCAGCCATCCATCCACTCGGGGGATCCGCACAGATACGCAGTATTTT.

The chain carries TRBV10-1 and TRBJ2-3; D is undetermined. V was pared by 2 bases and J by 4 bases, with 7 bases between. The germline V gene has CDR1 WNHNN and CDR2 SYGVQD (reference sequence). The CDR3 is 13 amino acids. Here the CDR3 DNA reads TGCGCCAGCAGTGAGGAACAACCAGATACGCAGTATTTT. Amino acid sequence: CASSEEQPDTQYF.

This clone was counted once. CDR3 sequence (DNA): TGTGCCAGCAGCCTGACGGGCGGGAGCTCCTACGAGCAGTACTTC. Translated, it gives CASSLTGGSSYEQYF. The V and J genes are TRBV3-1 (or the pseudogene TRBV3-2) and TRBJ2-7; 7 bases fit TRBD2. The CDR3 sequence is 15 residues long. J gave up 0 bases and V 4 bases, and 6 bases lay outside the gene matches. Germline CDR1 LGHDT, CDR2 YNNKEL (reference sequence).

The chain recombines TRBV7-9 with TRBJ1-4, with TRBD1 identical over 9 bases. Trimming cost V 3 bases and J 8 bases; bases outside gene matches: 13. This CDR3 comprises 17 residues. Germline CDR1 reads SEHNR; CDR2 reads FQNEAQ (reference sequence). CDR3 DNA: TGTGCCAGCAGCTTCAACTCCGGGACAGGGCGTAACGAAAAACTGTTTTTT. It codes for CASSFNSGTGRNEKLFF.

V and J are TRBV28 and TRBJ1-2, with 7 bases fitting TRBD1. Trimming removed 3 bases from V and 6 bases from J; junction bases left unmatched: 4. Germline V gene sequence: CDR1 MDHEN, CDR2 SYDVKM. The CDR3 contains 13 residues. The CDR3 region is CASSFVQGNGYTF. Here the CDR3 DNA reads TGTGCCAGCAGTTTCGTACAGGGGAATGGCTACACCTTC.

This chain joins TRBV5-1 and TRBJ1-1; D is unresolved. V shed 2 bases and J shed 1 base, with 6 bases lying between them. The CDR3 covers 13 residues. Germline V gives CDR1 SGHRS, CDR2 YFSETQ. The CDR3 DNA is TGCGCCAGCAGCTTTAGTCAGAACACTGAAGCTTTCTTT. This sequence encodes CASSFSQNTEAFF.

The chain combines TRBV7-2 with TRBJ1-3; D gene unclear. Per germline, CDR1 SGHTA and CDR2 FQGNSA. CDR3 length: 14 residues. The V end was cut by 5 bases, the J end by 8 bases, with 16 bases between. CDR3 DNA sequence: TGTGCCAGCAGCATCTGGCCGGGATCGGACACCATATATTTT. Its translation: CASSIWPGSDTIYF.

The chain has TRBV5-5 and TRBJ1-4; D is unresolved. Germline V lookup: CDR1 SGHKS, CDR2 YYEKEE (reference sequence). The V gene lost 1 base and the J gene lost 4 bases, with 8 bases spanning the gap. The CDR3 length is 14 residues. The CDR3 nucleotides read TGTGCCAGCAGCTTGTACAGCCTTAATGAAAAACTGTTTTTT. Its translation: CASSLYSLNEKLFF. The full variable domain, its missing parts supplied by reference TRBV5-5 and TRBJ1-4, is DAGVTQSPTHLIKTRGQQVTLRCSPISGHKSVSWYQQVLGQGPQFIFQYYEKEERGRGNFPDRFSARQFPNYSSELNVNALLLGDSALYLCASSLYSLNEKLFFGSGTQLSVL.

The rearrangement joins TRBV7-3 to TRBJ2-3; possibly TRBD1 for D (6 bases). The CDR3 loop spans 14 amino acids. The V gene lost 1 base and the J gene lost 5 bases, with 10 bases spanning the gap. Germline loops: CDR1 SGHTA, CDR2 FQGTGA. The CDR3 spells CASSLSGRGDTQYF. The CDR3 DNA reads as TGTGCCAGCAGCTTAAGCGGCAGGGGAGATACGCAGTATTTT.